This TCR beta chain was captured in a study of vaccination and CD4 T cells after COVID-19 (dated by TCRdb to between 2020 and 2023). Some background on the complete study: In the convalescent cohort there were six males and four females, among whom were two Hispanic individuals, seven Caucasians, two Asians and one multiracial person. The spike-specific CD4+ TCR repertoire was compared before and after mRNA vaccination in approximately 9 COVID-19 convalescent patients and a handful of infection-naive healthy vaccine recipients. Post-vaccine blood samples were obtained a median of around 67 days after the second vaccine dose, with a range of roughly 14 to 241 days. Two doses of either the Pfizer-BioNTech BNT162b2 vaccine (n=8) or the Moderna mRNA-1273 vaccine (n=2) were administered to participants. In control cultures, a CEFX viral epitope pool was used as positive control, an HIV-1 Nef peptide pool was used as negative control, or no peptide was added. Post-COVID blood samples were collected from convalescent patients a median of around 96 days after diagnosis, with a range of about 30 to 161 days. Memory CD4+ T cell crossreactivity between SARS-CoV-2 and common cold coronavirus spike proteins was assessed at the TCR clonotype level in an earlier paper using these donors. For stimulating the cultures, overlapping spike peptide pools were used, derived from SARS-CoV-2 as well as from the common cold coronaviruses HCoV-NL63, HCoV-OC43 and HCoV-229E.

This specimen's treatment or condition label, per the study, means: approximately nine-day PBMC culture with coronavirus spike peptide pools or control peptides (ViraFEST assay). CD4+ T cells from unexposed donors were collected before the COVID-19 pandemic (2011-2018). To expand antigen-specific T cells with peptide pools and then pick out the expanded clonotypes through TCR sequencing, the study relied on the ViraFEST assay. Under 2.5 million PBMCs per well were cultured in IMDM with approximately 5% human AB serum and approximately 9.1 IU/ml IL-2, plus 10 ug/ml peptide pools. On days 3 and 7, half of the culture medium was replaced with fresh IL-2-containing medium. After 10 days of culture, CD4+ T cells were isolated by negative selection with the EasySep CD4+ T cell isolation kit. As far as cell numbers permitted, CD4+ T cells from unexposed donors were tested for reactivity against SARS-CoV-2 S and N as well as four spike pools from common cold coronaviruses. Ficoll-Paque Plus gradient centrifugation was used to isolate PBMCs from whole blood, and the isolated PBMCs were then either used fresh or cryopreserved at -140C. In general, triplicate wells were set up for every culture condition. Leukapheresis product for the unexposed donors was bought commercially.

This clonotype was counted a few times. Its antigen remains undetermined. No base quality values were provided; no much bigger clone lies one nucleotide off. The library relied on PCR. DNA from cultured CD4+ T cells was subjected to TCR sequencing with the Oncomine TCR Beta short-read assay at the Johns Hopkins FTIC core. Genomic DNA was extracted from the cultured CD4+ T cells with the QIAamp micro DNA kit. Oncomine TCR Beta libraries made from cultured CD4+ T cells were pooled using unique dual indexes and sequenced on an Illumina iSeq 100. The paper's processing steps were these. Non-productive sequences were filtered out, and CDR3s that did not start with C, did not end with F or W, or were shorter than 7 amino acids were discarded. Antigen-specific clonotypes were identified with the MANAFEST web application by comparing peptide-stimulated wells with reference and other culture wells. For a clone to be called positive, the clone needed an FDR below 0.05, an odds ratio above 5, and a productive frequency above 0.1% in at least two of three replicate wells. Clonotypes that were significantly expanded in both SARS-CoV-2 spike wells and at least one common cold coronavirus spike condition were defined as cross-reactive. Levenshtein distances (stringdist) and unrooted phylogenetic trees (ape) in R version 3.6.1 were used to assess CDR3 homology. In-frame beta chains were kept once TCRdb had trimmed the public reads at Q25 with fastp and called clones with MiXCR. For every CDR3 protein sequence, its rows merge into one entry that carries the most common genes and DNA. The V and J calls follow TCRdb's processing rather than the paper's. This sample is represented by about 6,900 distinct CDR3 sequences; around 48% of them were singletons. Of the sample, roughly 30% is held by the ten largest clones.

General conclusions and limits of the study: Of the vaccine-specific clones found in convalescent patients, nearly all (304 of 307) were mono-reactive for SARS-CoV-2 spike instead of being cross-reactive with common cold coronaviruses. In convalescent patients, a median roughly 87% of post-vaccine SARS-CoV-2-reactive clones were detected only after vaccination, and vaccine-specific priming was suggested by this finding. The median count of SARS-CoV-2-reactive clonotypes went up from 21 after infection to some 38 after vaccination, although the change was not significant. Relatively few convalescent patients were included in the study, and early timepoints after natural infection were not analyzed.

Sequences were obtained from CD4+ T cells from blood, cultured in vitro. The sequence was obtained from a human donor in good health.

The nucleotide sequence reads as follows: TGTGCCAGCAGTGAAGCGCAGGGAGTTCGGGCTTTCTTT. The translation is CASSEAQGVRAFF. The chain was built from TRBV6-1 and TRBJ1-1, with a weak D call of TRBD1 (5 bases match). Based on the germline V gene, the CDR1 and CDR2 sequences are MNHNS and SASEGT. A distance of 13 bases separates the germline ends of V and J, which lose 0 bases and 11 bases respectively. Its CDR3 holds 13 amino acids, cysteine through phenylalanine. This entry keeps only the CDR3 DNA: 39 bases, framed from base 1.